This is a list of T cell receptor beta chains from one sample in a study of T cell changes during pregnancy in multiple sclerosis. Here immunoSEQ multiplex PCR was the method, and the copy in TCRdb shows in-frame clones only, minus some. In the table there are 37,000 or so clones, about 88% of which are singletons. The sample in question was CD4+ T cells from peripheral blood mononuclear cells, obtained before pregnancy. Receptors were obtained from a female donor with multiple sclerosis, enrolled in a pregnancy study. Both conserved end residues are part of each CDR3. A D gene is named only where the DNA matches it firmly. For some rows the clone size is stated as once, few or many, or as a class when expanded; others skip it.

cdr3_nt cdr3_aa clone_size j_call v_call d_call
TGTGCCTGGACCAAGGACAGGGTGGACACTGAAGCTTTCTTT CAWTKDRVDTEAFF few TRBJ1-1 TRBV30 TRBD1
TGTGCCAGCAGCTATGCCGGGAGCCCCCAGTACTTC CASSYAGSPQYF - TRBJ2-5 TRBV7-2 -
TGCGCCAGCGGACTCACTTCCGGGACATCTGGGGCCAACGTCCTGACTTTC CASGLTSGTSGANVLTF - TRBJ2-6 TRBV10-2 -
TGCGCCAGCAGAGGGGGCCCCCCAGGGTCCAAAAACATTCAGTACTTC CASRGGPPGSKNIQYF - TRBJ2-4 TRBV5-1 TRBD1
TGTGCCAGCAGCTTAGGATCGTTAGCGAGTCTGAACACTGAAGCTTTCTTT CASSLGSLASLNTEAFF - TRBJ1-1 TRBV13 -
TGTGCCAGCAGTGAATTCGGCAACAGGGTCTCCTACGAGCAGTACTTC CASSEFGNRVSYEQYF few TRBJ2-7 TRBV6-1 -
TGCGCCAGCAGCCTATGGGGGGGGCAAGAGACCCAGTACTTC CASSLWGGQETQYF - TRBJ2-5 TRBV4-3 TRBD2
TGTGCCAGCAGACCTAGCGGGAGTTTGTCTGTCTTCTTC CASRPSGSLSVFF - TRBJ2-1 TRBV6-5 TRBD2
TGCGCCAGCAGCCAGCCCACGGGGGCTGGAAACACCATATATTTT CASSQPTGAGNTIYF - TRBJ1-3 TRBV4-1 -
TGCGCCAGCAGCGGTACTAGCGGGAGTATCCCTGAGCAGTTCTTC CASSGTSGSIPEQFF - TRBJ2-1 TRBV5-1 TRBD2
TGTGCCAGTAGGCGTTGGGAGACAGATACGCAGTATTTT CASRRWETDTQYF once TRBJ2-3 TRBV5-6 -
TGTGCCTGGAGTAGTGGAGCGACAGATACGCAGTATTTT CAWSSGATDTQYF - TRBJ2-3 TRBV30 -
TGTGCCAGCGTTTCTAGCACAGATACGCAGTATTTT CASVSSTDTQYF - TRBJ2-3 TRBV6-5 -
TGTGCCAGGACGAAAGACAGTTACCAAGAGACCCAGTACTTC CARTKDSYQETQYF - TRBJ2-5 TRBV2 -
TGTGCCAGCAGCTTAGCAGGGGATGAAAAACTGTTTTTT CASSLAGDEKLFF - TRBJ1-4 TRBV7-2 -
TGTGCCTGGAGAGGAGTTGCGGGAGGAATCTATGAGCAGTTCTTC CAWRGVAGGIYEQFF - TRBJ2-1 TRBV30 TRBD2
TGTGCCAGCAGTGAAAGGGGATATGGCTACACCTTC CASSERGYGYTF - TRBJ1-2 TRBV6-1 -
TGTGCCAGTAGTATAGGACAGGGCACTGAAAAACTGTTTTTT CASSIGQGTEKLFF - TRBJ1-4 TRBV19 TRBD1
TGTGCCAGCAGCTTGCGGGACAGGGGAGGCTACGAGCAGTACTTC CASSLRDRGGYEQYF - TRBJ2-7 TRBV11-1 TRBD1
TGTGCCAGCAGTCCTAGCGGGAGGCTAGACGAGCAGTACTTC CASSPSGRLDEQYF - TRBJ2-7 TRBV28 TRBD2
TGTGCCAGCAGTGTAACAGGTGTCCATGAGCAGTTCTTC CASSVTGVHEQFF - TRBJ2-1 TRBV6-1 -
TGTGCCATCAGTGAGGGGGGCAGCTCCTACGAGCAGTACTTC CAISEGGSSYEQYF - TRBJ2-7 TRBV10-3 -
TGTGCCAGCAGTCCCACTAGCGGGAGCATTATCGAGCAGTACTTC CASSPTSGSIIEQYF - TRBJ2-7 TRBV27 TRBD2
TGCGCCAGCAGCTCGGGACTAGCGGGAGGAGAGACCCAGTACTTC CASSSGLAGGETQYF few TRBJ2-5 TRBV5-1 TRBD2
TGCGCCAGCGGGGGACACCGTTTGAACACTGAAGCTTTCTTT CASGGHRLNTEAFF - TRBJ1-1 TRBV5-1 -
TGCGCCAGCAGACGACAGGGGGCGAGCACAGATACGCAGTATTTT CASRRQGASTDTQYF - TRBJ2-3 TRBV5-1 TRBD1
TGTGCCAGCAGCGCTAGCGGGTACACAGATACGCAGTATTTT CASSASGYTDTQYF - TRBJ2-3 TRBV9 TRBD2
TGCGCCAGCAGCTTACTAGCGGGAGGGAATGAGCAGTTCTTC CASSLLAGGNEQFF - TRBJ2-1 TRBV5-1 TRBD2
TGTGCCAGCAGCCAGGGAGGACTAGCGGGAATGACGGATACGCAGTATTTT CASSQGGLAGMTDTQYF - TRBJ2-3 TRBV4-2 TRBD2
TGTGCCAGCAGTGAAGAACTAGCGGGAGAAGTCTACGAGCAGTACTTC CASSEELAGEVYEQYF - TRBJ2-7 TRBV6-1 TRBD2
TGTGCCAGCAGCTTACCGGGGACAGCTTATGGCTACACCTTC CASSLPGTAYGYTF - TRBJ1-2 TRBV7-2 TRBD1
TGTGCCAGCAGCCCGCGGGAGAGCTCCTACAATGAGCAGTTCTTC CASSPRESSYNEQFF - TRBJ2-1 TRBV5-4 TRBD2
TGTGCCAGCTCACCAACGACGACAGGGCTGCCCCAGCATTTT CASSPTTTGLPQHF - TRBJ1-5 TRBV18 TRBD1
TGTGCCAGCAGCCAAGATCGCGGGGGGACTAGCAAAAACATTCAGTACTTC CASSQDRGGTSKNIQYF - TRBJ2-4 TRBV4-2 TRBD2